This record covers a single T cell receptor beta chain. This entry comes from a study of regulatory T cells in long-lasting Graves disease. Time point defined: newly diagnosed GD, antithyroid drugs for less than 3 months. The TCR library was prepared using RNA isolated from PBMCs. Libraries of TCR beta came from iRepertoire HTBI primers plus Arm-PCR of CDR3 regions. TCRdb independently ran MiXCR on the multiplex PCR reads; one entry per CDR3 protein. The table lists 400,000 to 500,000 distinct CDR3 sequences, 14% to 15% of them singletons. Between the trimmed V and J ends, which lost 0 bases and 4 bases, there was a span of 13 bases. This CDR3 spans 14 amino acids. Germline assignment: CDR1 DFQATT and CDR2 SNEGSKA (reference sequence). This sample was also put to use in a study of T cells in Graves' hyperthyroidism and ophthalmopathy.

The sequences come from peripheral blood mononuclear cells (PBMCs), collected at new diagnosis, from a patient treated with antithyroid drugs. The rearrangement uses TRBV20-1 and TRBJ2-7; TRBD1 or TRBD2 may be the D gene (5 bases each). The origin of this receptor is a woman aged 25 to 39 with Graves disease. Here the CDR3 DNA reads TGCAGTGCTAGAGATATGGGGGTTGGGTACGAGCAGTACTTC. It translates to CSARDMGVGYEQYF.